What follows are 28 T cell receptor beta chains derived from one specimen sequenced in a study of cytomegalovirus exposure and HLA in healthy donors. PCR primers comprised 60 Vbeta and 13 Jbeta primers. TCRdb keeps only in-frame clones here, not all; method: immunoSEQ multiplex PCR. The sample yields about 150,000 clones, about three quarters seen once. Sequences were obtained from PBMCs. Receptors originate from a woman aged 40 to 50 in good health and CMV-seronegative.

The V gene is TRBV6-1, the J gene TRBJ1-3, with D possibly matching TRBD1 (6 bases). CDR1 is MNHNS, CDR2 SASEGT, per germline. The CDR3 is 15 amino acids. Between the trimmed V and J ends, which lost 0 bases and 3 bases, there was a span of 9 bases. The CDR3 DNA is TGTGCCAGCAGTGAAGCGAGCAGGGGTGGAAACACCATATATTTT. Its translation: CASSEASRGGNTIYF.

This clone was detected a few times. The J gene is TRBJ2-1, the V gene TRBV11-2, with TRBD2 as a possible D gene (6 bases). Trimming stripped 1 base from V and 7 bases from J, with 8 bases between. From germline, CDR1 is SGHAT and CDR2 FQNNGV. This CDR3 contains 13 residues. This CDR3 is CASSLGGGNEQFF. The CDR3 DNA sequence: TGTGCCAGCAGCTTAGGTGGGGGGAATGAGCAGTTCTTC.

The chain links TRBV18 to TRBJ1-5; 8 bases match TRBD1. This CDR3 spans 17 amino acids. J gave up 5 bases and V 0 bases, and 9 bases lay outside the gene matches. Per germline, CDR1 KGHSH and CDR2 LQKENI. The CDR3 region is CASSPPTITGGDQPQHF. The CDR3 DNA reads TGTGCCAGCTCACCACCGACTATAACAGGGGGGGATCAGCCCCAGCATTTT.

The rearrangement uses TRBV28 and TRBJ1-5; D is perhaps TRBD1 (5 bases). Germline-derived CDR1 and CDR2 are MDHEN and SYDVKM. Trimming stripped 1 base from V and 4 bases from J, with 11 bases between. The CDR3 is made up of 15 amino acids. The CDR3 bases are TGTGCCAGCAGTTTATATCAGGGTTTTAATCAGCCCCAGCATTTT. This sequence encodes CASSLYQGFNQPQHF. The variable domain in full, with the rest retrieved from reference TRBV28 and TRBJ1-5, is DVKVTQSSRYLVKRTGEKVFLECVQDMDHENMFWYRQDPGLGLRLIYFSYDVKMKEKGDIPEGYSVSREKKERFSLILESASTNQTSMYLCASSLYQGFNQPQHFGDGTRLSIL.

The chain combines TRBV19 with TRBJ1-2, with D possibly being TRBD1 (5 bases). The CDR3 consists of 16 residues. Germline V gene sequence: CDR1 LNHDA, CDR2 SQIVND (reference sequence). V shed 6 bases and J shed 4 bases, with 21 bases lying between them. The CDR3 DNA reads as TGTGCCAGTAGGGGGTGGGGTCAGGGAACCGGCTATGGCTACACCTTC. It specifies CASRGWGQGTGYGYTF.

On this clone itself: The conserved final phenylalanine or tryptophan is absent from the CDR3, which likely points to a read error. The chain uses TRBV7-7 and TRBJ2-3; D gene uncertain. CDR1 is SSHAT, CDR2 FNYEAQ, per germline (reference sequence). CDR3 length: 13 residues. The CDR3 loop is CASSLGFTDTQYS. The CDR3 DNA follows: TGTGCTAGCAGCTTAGGATTTACAGATACGCAGTATTCT.

This clone occurred once. The chain couples TRBV6-5 to TRBJ2-3; possibly TRBD1 for D (5 bases). Germline CDR1 is MNHEY and CDR2 is SVGAGI. Trimming removed 7 bases at V and 3 bases at J, with 14 bases between. The CDR3 extends over 14 amino acids. The CDR3 sequence: CASTKTVSTDTQYF. CDR3 nucleotides: TGTGCCAGCACCAAGACAGTCTCAACAGATACGCAGTATTTT.

In nucleotides, the CDR3 is TGCGCCAGCAGCGGGTACAGGGCCAAAAACATTCAGTACTTC. Its translation is CASSGYRAKNIQYF. This chain joins TRBV5-1 and TRBJ2-4; D is perhaps TRBD1 (5 bases). Germline CDR1 SGHRS, CDR2 YFSETQ. The ends were cut back, 4 bases at V and 1 base at J, with 9 bases in the middle. The CDR3 totals 14 residues.

The table lists this clone with a few counts. CDR3 in DNA: TGTGCCAGCAGTGAACGGTCAGGGGAGGGTGGTACGCAGTATTTT. Translating gives CASSERSGEGGTQYF. This chain connects TRBV6-4 to TRBJ2-3; TRBD2 is a possible D gene (7 bases). Trimming left V 3 bases short and J 8 bases short, with 18 bases between. Germline values: CDR1 MRHNA, CDR2 SNTAGT. This CDR3 has 15 amino acids.

CDR3 sequence reads: CASSRPGQYNEQFF. The CDR3 DNA reads TGCGCCAGCAGCCGTCCGGGACAGTACAATGAGCAGTTCTTC. The chain carries TRBV5-1 and TRBJ2-1; 7 positions match TRBD1. V dropped 4 bases and J dropped 4; count of bases not matched to a gene: 5. The CDR3 is made up of 14 amino acids. Germline-derived CDR1 and CDR2 are SGHRS and YFSETQ. Supplemented by reference TRBV5-1 and TRBJ2-1, the full variable domain reads KAGVTQTPRYLIKTRGQQVTLSCSPISGHRSVSWYQQTPGQGLQFLFEYFSETQRNKGNFPGRFSGRQFSNSRSEMNVSTLELGDSALYLCASSRPGQYNEQFFGPGTRLTVL.

This clone has just a few counts. This chain joins TRBV19 and TRBJ1-1, with D unclear. CDR3 length: 15 residues. V lost 5 bases and J 0 bases, leaving 13 bases between the germline ends. The germline CDR1 and CDR2 sequences are LNHDA and SQIVND (reference sequence). The CDR3 loop reads CASSPQRFMNTEAFF. CDR3 DNA sequence: TGTGCCAGTAGTCCACAGAGATTCATGAACACTGAAGCTTTCTTT.

The rearrangement links TRBV28 to TRBJ1-3; 7 bases align to TRBD1. Trimming cost V 4 bases and J 0 bases; bases outside gene matches: 6. The CDR3 covers 16 residues. Germline CDR1 reads MDHEN; CDR2 reads SYDVKM. CDR3 in DNA: TGTGCCAGCAGTTCCGGGACAGCCTACTCTGGAAACACCATATATTTT. Protein: CASSSGTAYSGNTIYF.

The CDR3 spells CASSSGLAGSRGELFF. The CDR3 DNA reads TGTGCCAGCAGCTCCGGACTAGCGGGGTCAAGGGGGGAGCTGTTTTTT. This rearrangement joins TRBV7-6 to TRBJ2-2; 12 nucleotides align to TRBD2. Per germline, CDR1 SGHVS and CDR2 FNYEAQ. This CDR3 has 16 amino acids. The ends lost 4 bases at V and 8 bases at J; junction bases unmatched: 8. Full variable domain (outside the CDR3, taken from reference TRBV7-6 and TRBJ2-2): GAGVSQSPRYKVTKRGQDVALRCDPISGHVSLYWYRQALGQGPEFLTYFNYEAQQDKSGLPNDRFSAERPEGSISTLTIQRTEQRDSAMYRCASSSGLAGSRGELFFGEGSRLTVL.

The gene calls are TRBV5-1 and TRBJ2-1, with 7 nucleotides matching TRBD1. CDR3 length: 14 amino acids. Germline V gives CDR1 SGHRS, CDR2 YFSETQ. J lost 8 bases, V lost 2 bases, and 7 bases had no gene match. The CDR3 loop is CASSFDRARDEQFF. For the CDR3, the DNA is TGCGCCAGCAGCTTTGACAGGGCACGGGATGAGCAGTTCTTC.

The CDR3 spells CASSSRSTGQRGNTEAFF. The CDR3 bases are TGTGCCAGTAGTAGTAGATCAACGGGACAACGGGGGAACACTGAAGCTTTCTTT. V is TRBV19 and J is TRBJ1-1; tentatively, D is TRBD1 (6 bases). Trimming left V 4 bases short and J 1 base short, with 22 bases between. Germline V gene data show CDR1 as LNHDA and CDR2 as SQIVND (reference sequence). The CDR3 covers 18 residues.

J is TRBJ2-7 and V is TRBV19; TRBD2 might be the D (6 bases). The V gene's germline CDR1 is LNHDA and CDR2 SQIVND (reference sequence). Trimming stripped 4 bases from V and 0 bases from J, with 10 bases between. CDR3 length: 14 amino acids. The CDR3 loop is CASSNGGTSYEQYF. The DNA of the CDR3 is TGTGCCAGTAGTAACGGCGGGACCTCCTACGAGCAGTACTTC. Supplemented by reference TRBV19 and TRBJ2-7, the full variable domain reads DGGITQSPKYLFRKEGQNVTLSCEQNLNHDAMYWYRQDPGQGLRLIYYSQIVNDFQKGDIAEGYSVSREKKESFPLTVTSAQKNPTAFYLCASSNGGTSYEQYFGPGTRLTVT.

J is TRBJ2-2 and V is TRBV12-5, with a weak D call TRBD2 (5 bases). The V gene's germline CDR1 is LGHNT and CDR2 FRNRAP. The germline V and J ends were trimmed by 4 bases and 0 bases, with 9 bases remaining between them. The CDR3 sequence is 15 residues long. Here the CDR3 reads CASGSGLTNTGELFF. The CDR3, as DNA: TGTGCTAGTGGTTCAGGACTGACGAACACCGGGGAGCTGTTTTTT.

This clone was detected only once. The chain joins TRBV7-8 to TRBJ2-1; the D gene is possibly TRBD2 (5 bases). This CDR3 is built from 11 residues. Germline CDR1 SGHVS, CDR2 FQNEAQ. V lost 10 bases to trimming and J lost 7 bases, with 11 bases between them. CDR3 nucleotides: TGTGCCACCTCCCCGGGGAATGAGCAGTTCTTC. Translation gives CATSPGNEQFF.

The chain links TRBV4-1 to TRBJ2-7; maybe TRBD2 (5 bases). This CDR3 contains 15 residues. V was cut by 0 bases and J by 6 bases, with 15 bases left in between. Germline assignment: CDR1 MGHRA and CDR2 YSYEKL. CDR3 DNA: TGCGCCAGCAGCCAAGATCGGGTGGAGGTACGCGAGCAGTACTTC. It encodes CASSQDRVEVREQYF.

The genes are TRBV5-4 and TRBJ1-1; TRBD1 might be the D (5 bases). CDR3 length: 12 amino acids. The germline gives CDR1 SGHNT, CDR2 YYREEE (reference sequence). V was shortened by 1 base and J by 7 bases, with 8 bases between the two germline ends. CDR3: CASSLRGGEAFF. In nucleotides, the CDR3 is TGTGCCAGCAGCTTGCGCGGGGGTGAAGCTTTCTTT.

The rearrangement links TRBV7-9 to TRBJ2-5, with TRBD2 identical over 11 bases. Germline values: CDR1 SEHNR, CDR2 FQNEAQ (reference sequence). The CDR3 loop spans 14 amino acids. J gave up 4 bases and V 3 bases, and 1 base lay outside the gene matches. The CDR3, as DNA: TGTGCCAGCAGCTTCGGACTAGCGGGAGAGACCCAGTACTTC. Its protein product is CASSFGLAGETQYF.

This chain links TRBV6-1 with TRBJ2-5, with 11 bases identical to TRBD1. The J call may be mistaken, given a closer DNA end match to TRBJ2-7. This CDR3 spans 14 amino acids. Germline CDR1 MNHNS, CDR2 SASEGT. CDR3 DNA sequence: TGTGCCAGCACCCCGGGACAGGGGGTCTACGAGCAGTACTTC. Translation: CASTPGQGVYEQYF.

This clone has more than one count but fewer than ten. This chain links TRBV13 with TRBJ2-1, with D possibly matching TRBD2 (8 bases). The V and J ends lost 5 bases and 7 bases respectively, with 30 bases between them. The CDR3 has 19 residues. Germline CDR1 reads PRHDT; CDR2 reads FYEKMQ (reference sequence). Written as DNA, the CDR3 is TGTGCCAGCAGCCCCTTAGCGGGAATCCCATCCAGGGGGTTGAATGAGCAGTTCTTC. Translation: CASSPLAGIPSRGLNEQFF.

This clone was observed a few times. This chain connects TRBV5-4 to TRBJ1-4; TRBD1 is a possible D gene (6 bases). Trimming took off 4 bases at V and 4 bases at J, with 8 bases between the two ends. CDR3 length: 13 amino acids. Germline CDR1 reads SGHNT; CDR2 reads YYREEE (reference sequence). In nucleotides, the CDR3 is TGTGCCAGCAGCGACAGGCTTAATGAAAAACTGTTTTTT. The encoded protein is CASSDRLNEKLFF. The whole variable domain, remainder taken from reference TRBV5-4 and TRBJ1-4, is ETGVTQSPTHLIKTRGQQVTLRCSSQSGHNTVSWYQQALGQGPQFIFQYYREEENGRGNFPPRFSGLQFPNYSSELNVNALELDDSALYLCASSDRLNEKLFFGSGTQLSVL.

The CDR3 region is CAISGLAGVGTDTQYF. The CDR3, as DNA: TGTGCCATCAGTGGACTAGCGGGAGTGGGCACAGATACGCAGTATTTT. V usage is TRBV10-3 and J usage is TRBJ2-3, with 12 nucleotides matching TRBD2. V shed 4 bases, J shed 1 base, and the junction held 3 bases outside the gene matches. This CDR3 spans 16 amino acids. Germline-derived CDR1 and CDR2 are ENHRY and SYGVKD.

The V gene is TRBV5-1, the J gene TRBJ1-5; TRBD1 aligns across 11 bases. Germline loops: CDR1 SGHRS, CDR2 YFSETQ. This CDR3 spans 18 amino acids. V dropped 4 bases and J dropped 0; count of bases not matched to a gene: 9. CDR3 coding DNA: TGCGCCAGCAGCCTACTTCCGGACAGGGGGCTTAGCAATCAGCCCCAGCATTTT. Its protein is CASSLLPDRGLSNQPQHF.

The genes are TRBV2 and TRBJ1-5; a possible D gene is TRBD1 (5 bases). V dropped 3 bases and J dropped 5 bases, with 11 bases sitting between them. The germline gives CDR1 SNHLY, CDR2 FYNNEI. This CDR3 has 14 amino acids. As DNA, the CDR3 is TGTGCCAGCAGTGAGACAGCAAGGTATCAGCCCCAGCATTTT. Residues: CASSETARYQPQHF.

The chain employs TRBV7-9 and TRBJ1-4, with D maybe TRBD1 (5 bases). Germline V lookup: CDR1 SEHNR, CDR2 FQNEAQ (reference sequence). V was shortened by 5 bases and J by 4 bases, with 14 bases between the two germline ends. The CDR3 totals 15 residues. CDR3: CASSPRGEFNEKLFF. CDR3 sequence (DNA): TGTGCCAGCAGCCCCCGGGGGGAGTTTAATGAAAAACTGTTTTTT.